This note documents a single T cell receptor beta chain sequence. This CDR3 is built from 16 residues. The V end lost 4 bases, the J end lost 0 bases, and 12 bases lay between the germline ends. CDR1 is SEHNR, CDR2 FQNEAQ, per germline (reference sequence). The data stem from a study of blood T cell repertoires in COVID-19. Study details: Acute-phase and convalescent COVID-19 samples originated in the United States, Italy and Spain. PBMCs, B-cell-depleted T cells, or T cells were the source of the cDNA or gDNA that made up the material.

In the authors' methods: Estimates of nucleated cell counts were drawn from the amplification of reference gene primers. Generated by immunoSEQ multiplex PCR, the TCRdb table keeps only in-frame clones and is missing some. V and J calls and clone size are as listed in that table; D and trimming were resolved from the DNA. Of fewer than 200,000 clones in the sample, 83% are singletons; the top ten hold around 2%. Sequencing was carried out using peripheral blood. The V call is TRBV7-9, the J call TRBJ2-2; a weak D match, TRBD1 (6 bases). The sequence came from a woman of 80 years or more with acute or convalescent COVID-19. The CDR3 nucleotides read TGTGCCAGCAGCTCAAGGGGGACACCGAACACCGGGGAGCTGTTTTTT. This sequence encodes CASSSRGTPNTGELFF.